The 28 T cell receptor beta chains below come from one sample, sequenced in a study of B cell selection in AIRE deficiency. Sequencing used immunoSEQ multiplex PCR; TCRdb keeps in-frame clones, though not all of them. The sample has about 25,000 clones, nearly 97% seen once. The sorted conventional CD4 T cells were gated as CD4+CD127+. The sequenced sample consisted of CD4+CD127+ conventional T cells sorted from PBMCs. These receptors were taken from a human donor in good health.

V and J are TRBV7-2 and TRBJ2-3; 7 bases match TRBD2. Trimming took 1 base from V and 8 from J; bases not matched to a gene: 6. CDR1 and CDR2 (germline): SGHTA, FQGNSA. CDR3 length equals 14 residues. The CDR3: CASSLDLAVGTQYF. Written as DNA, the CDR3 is TGTGCCAGCAGCTTAGACCTAGCGGTGGGTACGCAGTATTTT.

The CDR3 loop is CASSSQGGGYTF. The CDR3 DNA follows: TGTGCCAGTAGTAGTCAGGGCGGCGGCTACACCTTC. This chain connects TRBV19 to TRBJ1-2, with a weak D call TRBD1 (5 bases). With 4 bases removed from V and 8 bases from J, the gap between germline ends came to 11 bases. Germline lookup yields CDR1 LNHDA and CDR2 SQIVND (reference sequence). The CDR3 length is 12 residues.

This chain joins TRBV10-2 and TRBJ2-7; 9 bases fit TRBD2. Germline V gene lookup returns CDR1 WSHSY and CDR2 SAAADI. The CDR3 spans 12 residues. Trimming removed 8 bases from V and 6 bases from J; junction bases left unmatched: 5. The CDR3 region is CASQSGRSEQYF. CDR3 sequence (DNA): TGCGCCAGCCAAAGCGGGAGGAGCGAGCAGTACTTC.

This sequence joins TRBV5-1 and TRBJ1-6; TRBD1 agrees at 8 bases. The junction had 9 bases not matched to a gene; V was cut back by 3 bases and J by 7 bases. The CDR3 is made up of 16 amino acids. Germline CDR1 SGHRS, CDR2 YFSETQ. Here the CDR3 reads CASSSGGTGPNSPLHF. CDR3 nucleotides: TGCGCCAGCAGCTCTGGCGGGACAGGACCGAATTCACCCCTCCACTTT.

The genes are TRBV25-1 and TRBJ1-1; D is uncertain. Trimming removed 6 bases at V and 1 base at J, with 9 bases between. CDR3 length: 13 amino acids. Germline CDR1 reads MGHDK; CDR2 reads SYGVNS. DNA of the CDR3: TGTGCCAGCAGCTCTCGACAGAACACTGAAGCTTTCTTT. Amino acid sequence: CASSSRQNTEAFF.

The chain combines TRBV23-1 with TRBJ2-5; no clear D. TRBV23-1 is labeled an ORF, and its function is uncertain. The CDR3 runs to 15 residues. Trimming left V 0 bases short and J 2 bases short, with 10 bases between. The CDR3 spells CASSQSSGVQETQYF. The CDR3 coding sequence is TGCGCCAGCAGTCAATCCTCAGGTGTTCAAGAGACCCAGTACTTC.

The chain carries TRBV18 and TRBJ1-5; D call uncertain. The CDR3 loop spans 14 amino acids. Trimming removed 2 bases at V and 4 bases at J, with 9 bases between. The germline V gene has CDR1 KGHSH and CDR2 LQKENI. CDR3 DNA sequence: TGTGCCAGCTCACCAAGGCAGAATAATCAGCCCCAGCATTTT. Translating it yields CASSPRQNNQPQHF.

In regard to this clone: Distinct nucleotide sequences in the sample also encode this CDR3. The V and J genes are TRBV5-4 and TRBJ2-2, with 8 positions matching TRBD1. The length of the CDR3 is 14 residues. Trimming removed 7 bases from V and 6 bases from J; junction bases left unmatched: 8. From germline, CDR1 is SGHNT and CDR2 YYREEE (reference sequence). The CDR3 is CASEIGTGPGELFF. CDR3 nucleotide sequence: TGTGCCAGCGAGATTGGGACAGGCCCCGGGGAGCTGTTTTTT.

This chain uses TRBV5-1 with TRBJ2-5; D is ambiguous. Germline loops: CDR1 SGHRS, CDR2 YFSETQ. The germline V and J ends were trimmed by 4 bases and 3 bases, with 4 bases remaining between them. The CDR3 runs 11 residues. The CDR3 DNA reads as TGCGCCAGCAGCGTCGAAGAGACCCAGTACTTC. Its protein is CASSVEETQYF.

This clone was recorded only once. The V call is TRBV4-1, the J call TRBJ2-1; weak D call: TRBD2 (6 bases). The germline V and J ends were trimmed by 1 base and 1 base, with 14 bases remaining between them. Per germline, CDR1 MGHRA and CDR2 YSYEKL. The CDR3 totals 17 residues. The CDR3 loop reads CASSQVSAGLSYNEQFF. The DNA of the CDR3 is TGCGCCAGCAGCCAAGTGTCGGCGGGATTGTCCTACAATGAGCAGTTCTTC.

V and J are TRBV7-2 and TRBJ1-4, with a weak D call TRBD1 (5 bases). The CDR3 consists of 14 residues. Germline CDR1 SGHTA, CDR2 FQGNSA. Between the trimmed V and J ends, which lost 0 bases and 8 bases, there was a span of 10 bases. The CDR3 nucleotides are TGTGCCAGCAGCTTAGCTCAGGGCAGAGAAAAACTGTTTTTT. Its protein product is CASSLAQGREKLFF.

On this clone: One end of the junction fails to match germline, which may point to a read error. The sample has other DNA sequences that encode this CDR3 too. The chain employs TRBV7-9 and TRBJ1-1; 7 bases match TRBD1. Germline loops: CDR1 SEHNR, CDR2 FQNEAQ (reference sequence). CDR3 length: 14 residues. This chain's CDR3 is CASSQGQLNTEAFF. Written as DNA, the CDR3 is TGTGCCAGCAGCCAGGGACAGCTGAACACTGAAGCCTTCTTT.

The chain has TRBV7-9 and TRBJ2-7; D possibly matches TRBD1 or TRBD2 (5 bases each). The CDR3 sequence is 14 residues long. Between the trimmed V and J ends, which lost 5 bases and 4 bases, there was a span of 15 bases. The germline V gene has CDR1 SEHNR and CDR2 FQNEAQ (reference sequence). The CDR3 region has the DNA TGTGCCAGCAGCCACGCCGGGACCGAATACGAGCAGTACTTC. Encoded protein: CASSHAGTEYEQYF.

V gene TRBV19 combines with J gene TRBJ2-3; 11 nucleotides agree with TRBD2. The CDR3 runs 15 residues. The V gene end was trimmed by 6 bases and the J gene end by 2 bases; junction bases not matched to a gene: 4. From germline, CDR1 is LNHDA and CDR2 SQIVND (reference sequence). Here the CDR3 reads CASRETSGVTDTQYF. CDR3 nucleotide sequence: TGTGCCAGTAGGGAGACTAGCGGGGTCACAGATACGCAGTATTTT.

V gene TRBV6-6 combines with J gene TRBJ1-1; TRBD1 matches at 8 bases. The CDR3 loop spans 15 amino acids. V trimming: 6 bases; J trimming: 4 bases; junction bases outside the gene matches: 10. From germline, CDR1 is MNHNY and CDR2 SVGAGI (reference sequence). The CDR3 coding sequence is TGTGCCAGCAGCGGGGACAGGCTACCGACCACTGAAGCTTTCTTT. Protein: CASSGDRLPTTEAFF.

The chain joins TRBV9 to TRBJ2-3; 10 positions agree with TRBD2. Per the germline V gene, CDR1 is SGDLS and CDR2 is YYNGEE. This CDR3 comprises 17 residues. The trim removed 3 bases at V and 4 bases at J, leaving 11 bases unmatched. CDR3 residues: CASSALLSGGASDTQYF. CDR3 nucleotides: TGTGCCAGCAGCGCCTTACTGAGCGGGGGGGCCTCAGATACGCAGTATTTT.

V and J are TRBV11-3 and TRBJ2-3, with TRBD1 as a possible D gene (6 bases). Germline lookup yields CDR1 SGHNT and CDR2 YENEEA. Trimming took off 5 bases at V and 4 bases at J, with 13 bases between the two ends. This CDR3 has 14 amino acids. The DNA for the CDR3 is TGTGCCAGCAGCCGAGGACAGACCGCAGATACGCAGTATTTT. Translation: CASSRGQTADTQYF. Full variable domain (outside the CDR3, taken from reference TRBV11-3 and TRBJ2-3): EAGVVQSPRYKIIEKKQPVAFWCNPISGHNTLYWYLQNLGQGPELLIRYENEEAVDDSQLPKDRFSAERLKGVDSTLKIQPAELGDSAVYLCASSRGQTADTQYFGPGTRLTVL.

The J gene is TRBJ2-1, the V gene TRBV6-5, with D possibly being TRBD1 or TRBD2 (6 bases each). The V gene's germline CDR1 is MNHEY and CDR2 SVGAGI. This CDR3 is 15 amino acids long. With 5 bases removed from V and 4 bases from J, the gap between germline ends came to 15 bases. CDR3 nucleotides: TGTGCCAGCAGTCGCATGGGGGGCAGGTACAATGAGCAGTTCTTC. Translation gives CASSRMGGRYNEQFF.

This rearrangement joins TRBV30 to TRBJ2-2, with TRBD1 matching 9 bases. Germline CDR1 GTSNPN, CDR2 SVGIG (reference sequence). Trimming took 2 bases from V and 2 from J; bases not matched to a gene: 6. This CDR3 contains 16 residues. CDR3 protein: CAWSRGTGINTGELFF. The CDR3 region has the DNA TGTGCCTGGAGTCGTGGGACAGGGATTAACACCGGGGAGCTGTTTTTT.

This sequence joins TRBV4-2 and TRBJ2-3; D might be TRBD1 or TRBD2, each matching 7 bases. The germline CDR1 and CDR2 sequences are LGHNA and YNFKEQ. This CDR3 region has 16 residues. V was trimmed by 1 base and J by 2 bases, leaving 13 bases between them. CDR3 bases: TGTGCCAGCAGCCAAGCAGGGGGGGTAAACACAGATACGCAGTATTTT. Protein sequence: CASSQAGGVNTDTQYF.

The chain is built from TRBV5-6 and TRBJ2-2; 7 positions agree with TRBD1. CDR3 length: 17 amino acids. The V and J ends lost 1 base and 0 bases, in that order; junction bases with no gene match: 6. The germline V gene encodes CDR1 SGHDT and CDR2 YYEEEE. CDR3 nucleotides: TGTGCCAGCAGCTTGTTAGACGGGACAGCGAACACCGGGGAGCTGTTTTTT. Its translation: CASSLLDGTANTGELFF.

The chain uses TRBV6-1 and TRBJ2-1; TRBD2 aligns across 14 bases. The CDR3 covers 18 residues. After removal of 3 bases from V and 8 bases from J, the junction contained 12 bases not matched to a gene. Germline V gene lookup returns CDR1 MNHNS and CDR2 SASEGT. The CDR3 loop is CASSDPTSGGAKLDEQFF. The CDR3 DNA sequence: TGTGCCAGCAGTGACCCGACTAGCGGGGGGGCCAAACTCGATGAGCAGTTCTTC.

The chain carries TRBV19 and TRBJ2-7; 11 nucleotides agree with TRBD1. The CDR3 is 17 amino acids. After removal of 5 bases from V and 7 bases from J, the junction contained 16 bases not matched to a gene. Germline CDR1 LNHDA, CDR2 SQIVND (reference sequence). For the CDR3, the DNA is TGTGCCAGTAGTCACGGACAGGGGGCCCCCGCTGGGGGAGAGCAGTACTTC. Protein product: CASSHGQGAPAGGEQYF.

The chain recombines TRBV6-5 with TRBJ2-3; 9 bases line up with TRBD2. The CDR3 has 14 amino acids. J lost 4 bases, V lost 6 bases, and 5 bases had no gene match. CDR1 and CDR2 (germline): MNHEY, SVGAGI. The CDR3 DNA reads TGTGCCAGCAGAACTCTAGCGGGGTCAGATACGCAGTATTTT. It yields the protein CASRTLAGSDTQYF.

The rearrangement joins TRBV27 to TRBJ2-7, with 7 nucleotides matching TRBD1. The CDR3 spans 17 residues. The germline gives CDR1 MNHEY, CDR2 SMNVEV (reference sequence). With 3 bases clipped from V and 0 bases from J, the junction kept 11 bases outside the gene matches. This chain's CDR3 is CASSLMADRSVSYEQYF. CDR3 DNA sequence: TGTGCCAGCAGTTTGATGGCGGACAGGAGCGTCTCCTACGAGCAGTACTTC.

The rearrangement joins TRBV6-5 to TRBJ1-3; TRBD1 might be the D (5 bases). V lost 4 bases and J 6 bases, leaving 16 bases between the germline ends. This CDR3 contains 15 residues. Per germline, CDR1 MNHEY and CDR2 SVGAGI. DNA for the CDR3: TGTGCCAGCAGTTTAGGAGGGGATACGGAAAACACCATATATTTT. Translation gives CASSLGGDTENTIYF.

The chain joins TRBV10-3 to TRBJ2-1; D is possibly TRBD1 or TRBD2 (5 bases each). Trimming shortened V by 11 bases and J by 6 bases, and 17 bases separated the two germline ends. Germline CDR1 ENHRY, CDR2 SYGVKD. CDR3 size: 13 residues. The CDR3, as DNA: TGTGCCTCGAACCGGGACGAAGGCAATGAGCAGTTCTTC. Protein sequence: CASNRDEGNEQFF.

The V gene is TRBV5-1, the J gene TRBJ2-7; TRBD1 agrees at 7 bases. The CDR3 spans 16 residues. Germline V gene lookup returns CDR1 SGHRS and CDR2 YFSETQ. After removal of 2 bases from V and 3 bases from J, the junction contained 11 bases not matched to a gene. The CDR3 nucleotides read TGCGCCAGCAGCTTCGTAGGGGGCGCAAAATACTACGAGCAGTACTTC. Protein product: CASSFVGGAKYYEQYF.